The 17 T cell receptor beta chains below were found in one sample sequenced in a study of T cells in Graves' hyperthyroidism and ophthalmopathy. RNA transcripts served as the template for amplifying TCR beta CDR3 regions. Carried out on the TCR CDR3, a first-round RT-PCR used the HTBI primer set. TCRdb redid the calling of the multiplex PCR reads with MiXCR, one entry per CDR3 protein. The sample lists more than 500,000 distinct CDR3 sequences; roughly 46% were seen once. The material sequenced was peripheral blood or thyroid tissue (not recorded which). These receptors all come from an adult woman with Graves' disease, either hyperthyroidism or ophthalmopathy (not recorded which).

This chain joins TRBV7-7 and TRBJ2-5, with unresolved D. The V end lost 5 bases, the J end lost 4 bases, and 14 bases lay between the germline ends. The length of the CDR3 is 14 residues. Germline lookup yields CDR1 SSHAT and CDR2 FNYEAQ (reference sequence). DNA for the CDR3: TGTGCCAGCAGCCCTCTAGTTGGTGGAGAGACCCAGTACTTC. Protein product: CASSPLVGGETQYF.

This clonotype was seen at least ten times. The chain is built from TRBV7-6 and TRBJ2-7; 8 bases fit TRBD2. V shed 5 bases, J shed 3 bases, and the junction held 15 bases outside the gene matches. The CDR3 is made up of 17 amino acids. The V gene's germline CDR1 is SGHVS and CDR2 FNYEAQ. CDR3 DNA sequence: TGTGCCAGCAGCCCCCCTAGGGGTCGAGCGGGAGTCTACGAGCAGTACTTC. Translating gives CASSPPRGRAGVYEQYF.

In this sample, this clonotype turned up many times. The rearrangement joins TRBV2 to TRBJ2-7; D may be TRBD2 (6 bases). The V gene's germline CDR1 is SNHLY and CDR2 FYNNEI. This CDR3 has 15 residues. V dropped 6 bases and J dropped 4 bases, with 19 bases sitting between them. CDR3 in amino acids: CASSAGRIFGYEQYF. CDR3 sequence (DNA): TGTGCCAGCAGCGCGGGGCGAATTTTTGGGTACGAGCAGTACTTC.

CDR3 region: CASRKQGTGELFF. CDR3 nucleotides: TGTGCCAGCAGGAAACAGGGGACCGGGGAGCTGTTTTTT. The rearrangement uses TRBV2 and TRBJ2-2, with 7 bases fitting TRBD1. The germline gives CDR1 SNHLY, CDR2 FYNNEI. J gave up 5 bases and V 6 bases, and 3 bases lay outside the gene matches. This CDR3 has 13 residues.

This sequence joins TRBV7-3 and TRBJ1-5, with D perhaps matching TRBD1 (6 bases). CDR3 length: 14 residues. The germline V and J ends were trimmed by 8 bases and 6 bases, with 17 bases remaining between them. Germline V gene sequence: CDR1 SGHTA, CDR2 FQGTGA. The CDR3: CASEGTDRSQPQHF. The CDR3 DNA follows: TGTGCCAGCGAAGGGACTGACAGGAGTCAGCCCCAGCATTTT.

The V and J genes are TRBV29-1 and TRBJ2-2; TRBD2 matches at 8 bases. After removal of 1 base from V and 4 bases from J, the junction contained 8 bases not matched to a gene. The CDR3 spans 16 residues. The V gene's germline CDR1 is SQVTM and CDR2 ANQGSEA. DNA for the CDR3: TGCAGCGTTGAAGCGCCGGGAGGGGAGCTCACCGGGGAGCTGTTTTTT. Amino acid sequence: CSVEAPGGELTGELFF.

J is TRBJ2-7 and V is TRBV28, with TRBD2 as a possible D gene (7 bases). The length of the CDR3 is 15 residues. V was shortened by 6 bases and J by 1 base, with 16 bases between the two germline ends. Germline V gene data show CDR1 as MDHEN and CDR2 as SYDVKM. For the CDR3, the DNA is TGTGCCAGCAGCCCCGGGGGAGGGGGGTCCTACGAGCAGTACTTC. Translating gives CASSPGGGGSYEQYF.

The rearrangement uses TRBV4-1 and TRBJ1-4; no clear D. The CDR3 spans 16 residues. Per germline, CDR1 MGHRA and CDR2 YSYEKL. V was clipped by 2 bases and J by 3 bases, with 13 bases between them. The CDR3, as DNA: TGCGCCAGCAGCCAATCTTGGGCCGACTCTAATGAAAAACTGTTTTTT. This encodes CASSQSWADSNEKLFF.

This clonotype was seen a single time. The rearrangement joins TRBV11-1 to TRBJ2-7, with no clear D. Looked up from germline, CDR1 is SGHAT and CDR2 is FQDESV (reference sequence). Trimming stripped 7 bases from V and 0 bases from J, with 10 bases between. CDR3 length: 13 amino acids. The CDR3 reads CASNRVTSYEQYF. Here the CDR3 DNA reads TGTGCCAGCAACCGGGTCACCTCCTACGAGCAGTACTTC.

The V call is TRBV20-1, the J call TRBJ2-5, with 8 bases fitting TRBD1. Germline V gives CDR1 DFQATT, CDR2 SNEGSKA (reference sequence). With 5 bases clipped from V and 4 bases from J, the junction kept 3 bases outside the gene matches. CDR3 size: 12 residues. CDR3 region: CSAGTGGETQYF. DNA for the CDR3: TGCAGTGCTGGGACAGGCGGAGAGACCCAGTACTTC.

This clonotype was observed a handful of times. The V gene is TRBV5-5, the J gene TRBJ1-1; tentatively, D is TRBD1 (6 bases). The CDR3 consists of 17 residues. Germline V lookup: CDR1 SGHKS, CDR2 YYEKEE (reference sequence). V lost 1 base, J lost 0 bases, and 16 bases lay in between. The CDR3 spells CASSLNRALFMNTEAFF. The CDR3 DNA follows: TGTGCCAGCAGCTTGAACAGGGCGCTTTTCATGAACACTGAAGCTTTCTTT.

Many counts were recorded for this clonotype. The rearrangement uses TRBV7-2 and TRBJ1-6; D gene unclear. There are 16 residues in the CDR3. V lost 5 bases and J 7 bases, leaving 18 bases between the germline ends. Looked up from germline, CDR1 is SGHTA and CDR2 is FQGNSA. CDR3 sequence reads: CASSLTVWRTNSPLHF. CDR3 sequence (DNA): TGTGCCAGCAGCCTCACGGTTTGGAGGACCAATTCACCCCTCCACTTT.

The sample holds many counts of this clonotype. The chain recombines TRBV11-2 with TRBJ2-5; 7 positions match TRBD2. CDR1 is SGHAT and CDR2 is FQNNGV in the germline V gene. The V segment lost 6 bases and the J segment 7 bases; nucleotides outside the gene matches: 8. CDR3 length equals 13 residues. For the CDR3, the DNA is TGTGCCAGCAGTCGGGACTACTCGGGGACCCAGTACTTC. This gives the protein CASSRDYSGTQYF. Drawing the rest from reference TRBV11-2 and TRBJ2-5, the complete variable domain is EAGVAQSPRYKIIEKRQSVAFWCNPISGHATLYWYQQILGQGPKLLIQFQNNGVVDDSQLPKDRFSAERLKGVDSTLKIQPAKLEDSAVYLCASSRDYSGTQYFGPGTRLLVL.

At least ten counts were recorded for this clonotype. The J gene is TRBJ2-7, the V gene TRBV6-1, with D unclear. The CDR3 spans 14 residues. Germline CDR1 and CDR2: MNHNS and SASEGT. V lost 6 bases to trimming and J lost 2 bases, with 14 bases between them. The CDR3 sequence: CASSPRQLPYEQYF. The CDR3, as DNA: TGTGCCAGCAGCCCCCGACAATTGCCCTACGAGCAGTACTTC.

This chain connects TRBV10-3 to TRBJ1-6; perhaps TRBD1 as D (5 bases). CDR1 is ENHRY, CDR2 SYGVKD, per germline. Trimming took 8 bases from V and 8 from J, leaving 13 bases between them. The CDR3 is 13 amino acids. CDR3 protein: CAIAQGIDSPLHF. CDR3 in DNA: TGTGCCATCGCGCAGGGAATAGATTCACCCCTCCACTTT.

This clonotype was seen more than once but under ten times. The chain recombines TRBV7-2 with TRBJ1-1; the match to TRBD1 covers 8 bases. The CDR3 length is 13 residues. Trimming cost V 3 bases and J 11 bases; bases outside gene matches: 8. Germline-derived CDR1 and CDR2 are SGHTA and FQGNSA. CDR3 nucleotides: TGTGCCAGCAGCTTGACCGGGACAGGCTCCGCTTTCTTT. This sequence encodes CASSLTGTGSAFF.

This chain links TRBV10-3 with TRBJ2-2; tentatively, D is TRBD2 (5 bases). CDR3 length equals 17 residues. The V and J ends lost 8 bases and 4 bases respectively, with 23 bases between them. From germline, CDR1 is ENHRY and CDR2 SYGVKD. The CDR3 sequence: CAIGIQSRLAATGELFF. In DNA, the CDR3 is TGTGCCATCGGAATTCAATCCCGCCTAGCTGCCACCGGGGAGCTGTTTTTT.